This T cell receptor (beta chain) was identified in a study of blood T cells in healthy people across ages. The study's findings and limits: Both naive CD4+ cell counts and diversity were greater in long-lived donors than in aged donors.

PCR was performed a second time for about 6 to 12 cycles using a sample-barcoded 5' primer and a J-beta primer mix. Every cDNA molecule bore a tag from a template-switch adaptor containing 12 random nucleotides. Each CDR3 protein is one row after TCRdb ran MiXCR on the 5' RACE reads. The sample carries about a million distinct CDR3 sequences, roughly 51% recorded once. Aged roughly 6 to 100, donors were systemically healthy Caucasians from Russia. A word on this clonotype: Its cognate antigen is unknown.

The sequence derives from a woman aged 55-70 years in good health. Sequenced sample: blood.

The CDR3 spells CASWARIESYEQYF. The DNA of the CDR3 is TGTGCCAGCTGGGCCCGAATTGAGTCCTACGAGCAGTACTTC. The V gene is TRBV28, the J gene TRBJ2-7; D gene uncertain. Germline loops: CDR1 MDHEN, CDR2 SYDVKM. Trimming shortened V by 8 bases and J by 1 base, and 15 bases separated the two germline ends. This CDR3 is built from 14 residues.